The entry below describes one T cell receptor beta chain. Its antigen is not identified. The PCR had 60 Vbeta and 13 Jbeta primers. Produced via immunoSEQ multiplex PCR; TCRdb's table is partial and in-frame only. The sample carries 84,000 or so clones, roughly 80% recorded once. The CDR3 runs to 15 residues. Germline values: CDR1 SGDLS, CDR2 YYNGEE. Trimming cost V 0 bases and J 4 bases; bases outside gene matches: 4. This sample is drawn from a study of cytomegalovirus exposure and HLA in healthy donors. Overall study results and limits: Per published accounts, TCR beta sequences correctly predicted the HLA-A and HLA-B alleles of most subjects. The authors enumerated over 150 TCR beta chains as linked to cytomegalovirus. Earlier results showed most TCR beta V segments being productive about 90% or about 30% of the time.

The chain has TRBV9 and TRBJ2-1; 7 nucleotides agree with TRBD2. Sequencing was carried out using PBMCs. This TCR was sampled from a woman aged 45-60 years in good health and CMV-seronegative. The CDR3 DNA is TGTGCCAGCAGCGTAGGGGAGGGAGGGTACAATGAGCAGTTCTTC. It encodes CASSVGEGGYNEQFF.